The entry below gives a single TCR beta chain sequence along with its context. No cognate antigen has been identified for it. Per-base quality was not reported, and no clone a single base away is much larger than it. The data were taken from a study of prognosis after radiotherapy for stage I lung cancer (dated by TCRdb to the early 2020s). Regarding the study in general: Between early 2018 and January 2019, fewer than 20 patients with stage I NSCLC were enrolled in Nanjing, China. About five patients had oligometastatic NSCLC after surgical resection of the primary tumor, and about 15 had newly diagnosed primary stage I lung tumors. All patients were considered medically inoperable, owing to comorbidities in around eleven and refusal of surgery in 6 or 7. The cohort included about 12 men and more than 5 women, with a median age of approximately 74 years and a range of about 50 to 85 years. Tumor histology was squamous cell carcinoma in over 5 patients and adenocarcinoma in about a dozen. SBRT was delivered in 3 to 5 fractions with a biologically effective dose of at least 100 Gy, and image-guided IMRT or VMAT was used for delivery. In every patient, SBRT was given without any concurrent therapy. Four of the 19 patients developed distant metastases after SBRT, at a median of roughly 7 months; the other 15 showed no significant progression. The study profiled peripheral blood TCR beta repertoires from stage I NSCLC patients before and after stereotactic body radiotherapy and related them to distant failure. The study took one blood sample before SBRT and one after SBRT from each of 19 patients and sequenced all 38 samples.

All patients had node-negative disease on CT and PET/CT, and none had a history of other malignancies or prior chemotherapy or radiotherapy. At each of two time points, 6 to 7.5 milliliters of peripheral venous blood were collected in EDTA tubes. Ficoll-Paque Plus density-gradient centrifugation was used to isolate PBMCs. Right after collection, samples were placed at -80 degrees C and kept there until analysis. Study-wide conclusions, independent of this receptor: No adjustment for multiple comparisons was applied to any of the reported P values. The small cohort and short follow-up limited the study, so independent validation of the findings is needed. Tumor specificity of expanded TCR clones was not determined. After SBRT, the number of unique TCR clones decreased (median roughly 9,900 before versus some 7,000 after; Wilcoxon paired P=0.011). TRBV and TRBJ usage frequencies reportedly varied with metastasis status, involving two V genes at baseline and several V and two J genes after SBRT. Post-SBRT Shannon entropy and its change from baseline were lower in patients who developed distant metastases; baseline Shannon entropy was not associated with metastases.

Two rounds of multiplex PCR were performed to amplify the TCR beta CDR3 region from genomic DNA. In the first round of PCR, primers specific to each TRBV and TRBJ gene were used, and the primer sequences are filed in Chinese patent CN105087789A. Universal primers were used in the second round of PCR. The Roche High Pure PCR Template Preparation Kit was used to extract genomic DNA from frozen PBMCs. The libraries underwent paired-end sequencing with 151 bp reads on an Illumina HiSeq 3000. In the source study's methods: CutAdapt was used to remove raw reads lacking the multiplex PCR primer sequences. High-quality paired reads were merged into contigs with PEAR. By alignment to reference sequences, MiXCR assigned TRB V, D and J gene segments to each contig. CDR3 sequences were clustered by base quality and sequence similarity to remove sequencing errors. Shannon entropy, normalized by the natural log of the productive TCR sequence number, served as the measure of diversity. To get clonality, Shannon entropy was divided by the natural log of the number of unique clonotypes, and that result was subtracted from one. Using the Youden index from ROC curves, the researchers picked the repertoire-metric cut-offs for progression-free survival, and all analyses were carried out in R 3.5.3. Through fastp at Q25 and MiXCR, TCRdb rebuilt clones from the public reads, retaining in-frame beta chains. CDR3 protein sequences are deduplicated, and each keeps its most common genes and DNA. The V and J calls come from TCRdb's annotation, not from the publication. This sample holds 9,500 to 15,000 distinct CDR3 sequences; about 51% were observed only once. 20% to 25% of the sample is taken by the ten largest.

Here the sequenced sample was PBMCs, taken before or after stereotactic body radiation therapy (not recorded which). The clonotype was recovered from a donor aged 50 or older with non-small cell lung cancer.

The bases read TGCGCCAGCAGCCTGGGACAGGGGGGCTACAATGAGCAGTTCTTC. The translation is CASSLGQGGYNEQFF. The chain uses TRBV5-1 and TRBJ2-1, with 11 bases matching TRBD1. Relative to germline, V is missing 4 bases and J is missing 3 bases, with 3 bases of the junction outside any gene match. CDR1 SGHRS and CDR2 YFSETQ were looked up in the germline V gene. The CDR3 runs 15 residues from the cysteine to the phenylalanine. Of the read, only the CDR3 DNA is kept; its 45 bases are in frame from base 1.